Listed below are T cell receptor beta chains from one sample, sequenced in a study of shared clonotypes between healthy human individuals. Libraries were prepared by immunoSEQ multiplex PCR; TCRdb keeps only in-frame clonotypes and omits some of them. Among hundreds of thousands of clones, about 74% were seen once, and the ten largest hold under 2%. Sample: memory CD4+ T cells sorted from blood. These receptor sequences come from a woman in her 30s in good health. Each CDR3 is given with its conserved first and last residue. D genes are given only for firm matches. Size is omitted from some rows. Given values are once, few, many or a class for expanded clones.

d_call	j_call	clone_size	v_call	cdr3_aa	cdr3_nt
TRBD1	TRBJ2-7	many	TRBV5-1	CASRLKQGHEQYF	TGCGCCAGCAGACTGAAACAGGGGCACGAGCAGTACTTC
NA	TRBJ1-2	NA	TRBV14	CASSHLGAALDYGYTF	TGTGCCAGCAGCCACTTAGGGGCAGCGCTGGACTATGGCTACACCTTC
TRBD2	TRBJ2-4	NA	TRBV28	CASSGRDYKNIQYF	TGTGCCAGCAGTGGAAGGGACTATAAAAACATTCAGTACTTC
NA	TRBJ1-2	NA	TRBV29-1	CSVEDREPSHYGYTF	TGCAGCGTTGAAGATCGTGAGCCAAGCCACTATGGCTACACCTTC
TRBD1	TRBJ2-5	few	TRBV18	CASSPDREETQYF	TGTGCCAGCTCACCAGACAGGGAAGAGACCCAGTACTTC
TRBD2	TRBJ2-7	NA	TRBV7-2	CASRVQRDSYEQYF	TGTGCCAGCAGAGTTCAGCGGGACTCCTACGAGCAGTACTTC
TRBD2	TRBJ2-7	NA	TRBV6-6	CATGRAGGEQYF	TGTGCCACAGGACGAGCGGGAGGAGAGCAGTACTTC
TRBD1	TRBJ2-3	many	TRBV5-1	CASSFGDRDFHTQYF	TGCGCCAGCAGCTTTGGGGACAGGGATTTCCATACGCAGTATTTT
NA	TRBJ2-1	NA	TRBV7-2	CASSRGALTGNEQFF	TGTGCCAGCAGCAGGGGAGCGCTCACAGGGAATGAGCAGTTCTTC
TRBD1	TRBJ2-2	NA	TRBV27	CASGRRDRNTGELFF	TGTGCCAGCGGACGCCGGGACAGGAACACCGGGGAGCTGTTTTTT
TRBD2	TRBJ2-3	NA	TRBV7-8	CASSSLGAGVPDTQYF	TGTGCCAGCAGCTCCCTCGGAGCGGGAGTACCAGATACGCAGTATTTT
TRBD1	TRBJ1-1	few	TRBV27	CASRPKDRQNTEAFF	TGTGCCAGCAGACCAAAGGACAGGCAGAACACTGAAGCTTTCTTT
NA	TRBJ1-4	NA	TRBV30	CAWSSGRGGTYGEKLFF	TGTGCCTGGAGCTCCGGGCGGGGGGGCACCTATGGTGAAAAACTGTTTTTT
NA	TRBJ2-7	NA	TRBV15	CATSRDREVSEQYF	TGTGCCACCAGCAGAGACAGAGAGGTGTCCGAGCAGTACTTC
NA	TRBJ1-5	NA	TRBV15	CATSRDERERHSNQPQHF	TGTGCCACCAGCAGAGATGAGAGGGAGAGGCATAGCAATCAGCCCCAGCATTTT
NA	TRBJ2-7	few	TRBV28	CASSFSYYEQYF	TGTGCCAGCAGTTTCTCCTACTACGAGCAGTACTTC